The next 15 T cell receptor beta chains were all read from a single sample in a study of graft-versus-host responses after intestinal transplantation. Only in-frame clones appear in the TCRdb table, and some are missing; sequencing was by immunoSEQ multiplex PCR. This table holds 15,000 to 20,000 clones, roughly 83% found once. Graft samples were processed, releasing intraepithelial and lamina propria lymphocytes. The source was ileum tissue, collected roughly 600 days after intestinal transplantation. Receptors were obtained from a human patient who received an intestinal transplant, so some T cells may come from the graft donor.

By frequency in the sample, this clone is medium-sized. The CDR3 bases are TGTGCCAGCAGTTGGGGGGGTGAGCAGTTCTTC. Protein: CASSWGGEQFF. The chain has TRBV5-5 and TRBJ2-1; 7 nucleotides line up with TRBD2. CDR3 size: 11 residues. Looked up from germline, CDR1 is SGHKS and CDR2 is YYEKEE (reference sequence). Trimming at V came to 5 bases and at J to 9 bases, leaving 2 bases not matched to a gene.

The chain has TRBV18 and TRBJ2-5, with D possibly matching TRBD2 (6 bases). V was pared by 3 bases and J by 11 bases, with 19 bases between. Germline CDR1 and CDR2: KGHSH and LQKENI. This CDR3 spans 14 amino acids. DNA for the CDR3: TGTGCCAGCTCACCTCTGGACGGGACGGGGGAGCAGTACTTC. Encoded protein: CASSPLDGTGEQYF.

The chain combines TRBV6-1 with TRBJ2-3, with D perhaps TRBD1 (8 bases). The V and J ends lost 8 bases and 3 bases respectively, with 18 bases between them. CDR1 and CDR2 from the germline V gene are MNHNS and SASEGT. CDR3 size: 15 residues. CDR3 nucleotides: TGTGCCAGCGTTAGAGGACAGGGAGGGACAGATACGCAGTATTTT. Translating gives CASVRGQGGTDTQYF.

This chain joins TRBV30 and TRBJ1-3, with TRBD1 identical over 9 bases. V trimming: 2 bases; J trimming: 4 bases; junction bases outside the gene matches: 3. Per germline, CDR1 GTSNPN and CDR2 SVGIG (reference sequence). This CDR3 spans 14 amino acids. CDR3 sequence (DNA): TGTGCCTGGAGTAGGGACAGGGCCGGAAACACCATATATTTT. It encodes CAWSRDRAGNTIYF.

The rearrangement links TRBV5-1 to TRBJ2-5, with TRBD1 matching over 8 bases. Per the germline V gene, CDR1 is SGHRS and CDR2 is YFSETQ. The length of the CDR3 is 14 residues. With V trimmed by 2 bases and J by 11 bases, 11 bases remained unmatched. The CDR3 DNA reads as TGCGCCAGCAGCTTTACTGGACAGGGCGGGGAGCAGTACTTC. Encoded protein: CASSFTGQGGEQYF.

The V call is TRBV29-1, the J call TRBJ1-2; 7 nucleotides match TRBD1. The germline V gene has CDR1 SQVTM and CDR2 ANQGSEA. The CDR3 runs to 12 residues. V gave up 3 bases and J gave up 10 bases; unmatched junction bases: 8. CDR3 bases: TGCAGCGTTGACCCTCTTACAGGGGACTACACCTTC. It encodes CSVDPLTGDYTF.

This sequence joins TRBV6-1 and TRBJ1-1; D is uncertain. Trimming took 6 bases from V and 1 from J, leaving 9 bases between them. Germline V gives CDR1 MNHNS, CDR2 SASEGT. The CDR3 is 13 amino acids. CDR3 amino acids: CASRRIQNTEAFF. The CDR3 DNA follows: TGTGCCAGCAGACGGATCCAGAACACTGAAGCTTTCTTT.

This CDR3 is CASSPETGNGYTF. The CDR3 coding sequence is TGTGCCAGCTCACCGGAGACAGGGAATGGCTACACCTTC. This chain connects TRBV18 to TRBJ1-2; 7 bases fit TRBD1. With 3 bases clipped from V and 6 bases from J, the junction kept 4 bases outside the gene matches. Germline assignment: CDR1 KGHSH and CDR2 LQKENI. The CDR3 is 13 amino acids.

CDR3 bases: TGTGCCAGCAGCCAAGCACAGGGCGCTGACTACGAGCAGTACTTC. This encodes CASSQAQGADYEQYF. The chain uses TRBV14 and TRBJ2-7; a weak D match, TRBD1 (6 bases). This CDR3 is built from 15 residues. V was cut by 1 base and J by 3 bases, with 13 bases left in between. Germline V gives CDR1 SGHDN, CDR2 FVKESK.

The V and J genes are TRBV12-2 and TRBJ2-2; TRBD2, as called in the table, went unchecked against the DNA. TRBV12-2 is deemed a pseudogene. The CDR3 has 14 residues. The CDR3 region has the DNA TGTGCAAGTCGCTTACGGAGGGTCACCGGGGAGCTGTTTTTT. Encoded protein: CASRLRRVTGELFF.

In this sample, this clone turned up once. Here the CDR3 reads CAISESPLTRFEAFF. In nucleotides, the CDR3 is TGTGCCATCAGTGAGTCCCCCCTGACCAGGTTTGAAGCTTTCTTT. The rearrangement joins TRBV10-3 to TRBJ1-1, with D unresolved. This CDR3 has 15 residues. V lost 0 bases to trimming and J lost 7 bases, with 15 bases between them. Germline V lookup: CDR1 ENHRY, CDR2 SYGVKD.

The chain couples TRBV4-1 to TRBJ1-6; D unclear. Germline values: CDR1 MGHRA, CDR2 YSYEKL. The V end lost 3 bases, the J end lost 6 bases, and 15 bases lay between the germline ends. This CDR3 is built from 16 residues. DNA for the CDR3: TGCGCCAGCAGCCAGCTAGGTGGGGTAGTTAATTCACCCCTCCACTTT. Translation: CASSQLGGVVNSPLHF.

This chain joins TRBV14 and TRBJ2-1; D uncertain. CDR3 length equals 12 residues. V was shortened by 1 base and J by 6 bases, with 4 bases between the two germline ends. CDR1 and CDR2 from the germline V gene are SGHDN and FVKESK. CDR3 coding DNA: TGTGCCAGCAGCCAAGGATCCAATGAGCAGTTCTTC. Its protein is CASSQGSNEQFF.

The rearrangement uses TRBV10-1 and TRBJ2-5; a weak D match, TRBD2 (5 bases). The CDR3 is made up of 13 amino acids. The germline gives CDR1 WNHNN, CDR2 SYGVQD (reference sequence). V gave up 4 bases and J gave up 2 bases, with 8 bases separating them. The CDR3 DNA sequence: TGCGCCAGCAGTGTCCGGGGACAAGAGACCCAGTACTTC. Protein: CASSVRGQETQYF.

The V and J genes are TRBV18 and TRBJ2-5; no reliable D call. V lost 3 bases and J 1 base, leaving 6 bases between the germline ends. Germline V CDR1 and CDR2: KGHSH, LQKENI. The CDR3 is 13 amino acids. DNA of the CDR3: TGTGCCAGCTCACCGGAATCCCAAGAGACCCAGTACTTC. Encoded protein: CASSPESQETQYF.